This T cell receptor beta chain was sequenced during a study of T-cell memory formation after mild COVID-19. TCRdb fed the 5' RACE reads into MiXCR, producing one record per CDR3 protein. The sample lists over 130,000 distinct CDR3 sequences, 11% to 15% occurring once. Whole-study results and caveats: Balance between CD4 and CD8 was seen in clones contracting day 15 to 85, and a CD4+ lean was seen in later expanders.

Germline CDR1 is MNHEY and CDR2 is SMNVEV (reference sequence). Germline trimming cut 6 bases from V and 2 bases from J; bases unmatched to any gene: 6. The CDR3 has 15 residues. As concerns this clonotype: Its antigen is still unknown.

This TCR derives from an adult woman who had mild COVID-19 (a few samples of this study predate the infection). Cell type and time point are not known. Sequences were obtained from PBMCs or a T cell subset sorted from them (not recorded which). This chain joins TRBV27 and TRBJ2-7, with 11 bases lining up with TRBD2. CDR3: CASRLAGGQAYEQYF. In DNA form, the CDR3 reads TGTGCCAGCAGGCTAGCGGGAGGTCAGGCCTACGAGCAGTACTTC.